These 23 T cell receptor beta chains share one sample of origin, sequenced in a study of cytomegalovirus exposure and HLA in healthy donors. Primers: 60 Vbeta forward and 13 Jbeta reverse. The protocol was immunoSEQ multiplex PCR, while the TCRdb copy is restricted to in-frame clones and leaves out a portion. This repertoire shows fewer than 200,000 clones, approximately 80% found once; its top ten account for 0.65%. The sequencing input was PBMCs. These receptors came from a boy aged 10-17 years in good health and CMV-seronegative.

Points on this clone: The DNA is omitted, as the CDR3 cannot be located on it reliably, and the CDR3 follows TCRdb's listing. The J gene is TRBJ2-7, the V gene TRBV30; the D segment call TRBD1 is taken from the table without a DNA check. From germline, CDR1 is GTSNPN and CDR2 SVGIG (reference sequence). The CDR3 length equals 12 residues, ends included. The CDR3 loop reads CAWGQGATPQSF.

This clone has only a few counts. The chain employs TRBV9 and TRBJ1-1, with 8 nucleotides matching TRBD1. Losses at the gene ends were 3 bases for V and 0 bases for J; bases not matched to a gene: 19. The CDR3 contains 20 residues. Germline CDR1 and CDR2: SGDLS and YYNGEE. The CDR3 DNA follows: TGTGCCAGCAGCGGTGGGCGAACAGGGGGGTCTCCTTACATGAACACTGAAGCTTTCTTT. Its protein is CASSGGRTGGSPYMNTEAFF.

For the CDR3, the DNA is TGTGCCAGCAACTCATTATGGCGGGAGGGCCCAGATACGCAGTATTTT. It specifies CASNSLWREGPDTQYF. The chain is built from TRBV27 and TRBJ2-3, with TRBD2 matching 9 bases. This CDR3 comprises 16 residues. With V trimmed by 7 bases and J by 4 bases, 12 bases remained unmatched. Germline CDR1 and CDR2: MNHEY and SMNVEV (reference sequence).

In the case of this clone: The sample carries other DNA sequences with the same CDR3. The CDR3 DNA reads TGTGCCAGCAGTAGACAGGGTTTTTATGGCTACACCTTC. It yields the protein CASSRQGFYGYTF. The chain joins TRBV6-5 to TRBJ1-2, with TRBD1 matching over 7 bases. The CDR3 is 13 amino acids. Germline CDR1 MNHEY, CDR2 SVGAGI. V dropped 5 bases and J dropped 5; count of bases not matched to a gene: 5.

This clone was seen only once. The chain recombines TRBV9 with TRBJ2-7; 8 bases are a match to TRBD1. There are 14 residues in the CDR3. V lost 4 bases and J lost 6; bases outside the gene matches: 9. Per the germline V gene, CDR1 is SGDLS and CDR2 is YYNGEE. The CDR3 here is CASSPRDRQREQYF. The CDR3 DNA follows: TGTGCCAGCAGCCCACGGGACAGGCAACGCGAGCAGTACTTC.

The chain recombines TRBV9 with TRBJ2-3; 10 bases are shared with TRBD2. CDR3 length: 18 amino acids. Germline CDR1 is SGDLS and CDR2 is YYNGEE. After removal of 0 bases from V and 2 bases from J, the junction contained 9 bases not matched to a gene. The chain's CDR3 is CASSVAQLAGEYTDTQYF. Written as DNA, the CDR3 is TGTGCCAGCAGCGTAGCTCAGCTAGCGGGAGAGTACACAGATACGCAGTATTTT.

Comments on this clone: One end of the junction varies from germline; a read error may be responsible. This chain joins TRBV7-9 and TRBJ1-2, with D tentatively TRBD1 (5 bases). This CDR3 comprises 15 residues. CDR1 and CDR2 from the germline V gene are SEHNR and FQNEAQ (reference sequence). The CDR3 sequence is CSSSPSGRVDYGYTF. In DNA form, the CDR3 reads TGTTCCAGCAGCCCAAGTGGCAGGGTGGACTATGGCTACACCTTC.

This clone occurred a few times. The rearrangement joins TRBV11-3 to TRBJ2-7; D ambiguous. V shed 2 bases and J shed 6 bases, with 14 bases lying between them. The CDR3 is made up of 14 amino acids. Germline lookup yields CDR1 SGHNT and CDR2 YENEEA. The CDR3 reads CASSLQYSSSEQYF. In DNA form, the CDR3 reads TGTGCCAGCAGCTTACAATACAGTTCGTCCGAGCAGTACTTC.

This clone was observed a single time. The CDR3 region is CAIRKGQISGTGTEAFF. For the CDR3, the DNA is TGTGCCATCAGAAAGGGACAGATCTCTGGAACGGGGACTGAAGCTTTCTTT. This rearrangement joins TRBV10-3 to TRBJ1-1, with 7 bases lining up with TRBD1. V was pared by 6 bases and J by 5 bases, with 18 bases of the junction left unmatched. From germline, CDR1 is ENHRY and CDR2 SYGVKD. The CDR3 is 17 amino acids.

V gene TRBV6-1 combines with J gene TRBJ1-2, with D perhaps matching TRBD1 (5 bases). This CDR3 is built from 12 residues. Germline V gene sequence: CDR1 MNHNS, CDR2 SASEGT. The V gene lost 3 bases and the J gene lost 4 bases, with 6 bases spanning the gap. CDR3 protein: CASSEDIYGYTF. For the CDR3, the DNA is TGTGCCAGCAGTGAGGACATCTATGGCTACACCTTC.

The V and J genes are TRBV12-5 and TRBJ2-3, with D uncertain. Germline assignment: CDR1 LGHNT and CDR2 FRNRAP. Trimming cost V 0 bases and J 2 bases, with 9 bases left between them. The CDR3 is made up of 15 amino acids. CDR3 sequence (DNA): TGTGCTAGTGGTTTGGTACTTACAGACACAGATACGCAGTATTTT. As protein: CASGLVLTDTDTQYF.

The V and J genes are TRBV6-5 and TRBJ2-2, with D possibly being TRBD2 (6 bases). Trimming took 6 bases from V and 4 from J, leaving 15 bases between them. Germline V gene data show CDR1 as MNHEY and CDR2 as SVGAGI. The CDR3 covers 15 residues. CDR3 DNA: TGTGCCAGCAGGGGACTCAAAAGTGGCACCGGGGAGCTGTTTTTT. Translation gives CASRGLKSGTGELFF.

This clone appeared a single time. One end of the junction does not line up with germline, which may come from a read error. Other DNA variants within this sample encode the same CDR3. This chain joins TRBV9 and TRBJ2-2, with D possibly TRBD1 on 5 matching bases. The CDR3 length is 13 residues. Germline V lookup: CDR1 SGDLS, CDR2 YYNGEE. In DNA, the CDR3 is TGTGCCAGCAGTGTAGGGGCAACCGGGGAGCTGTTTTTT. This sequence encodes CASSVGATGELFF. The whole variable domain, remainder taken from reference TRBV9 and TRBJ2-2, is DSGVTQTPKHLITATGQRVTLRCSPRSGDLSVYWYQQSLDQGLQFLIQYYNGEERAKGNILERFSAQQFPDLHSELNLSSLELGDSALYFCASSVGATGELFFGEGSRLTVL.

This chain connects TRBV7-8 to TRBJ2-7; TRBD2 aligns across 11 bases. Germline V lookup: CDR1 SGHVS, CDR2 FQNEAQ. V shed 5 bases and J 5 bases; nucleotides not matched to a gene: 8. The CDR3 loop spans 15 amino acids. CDR3 nucleotides: TGTGCCAGCAGCCCAACTAGCGGGAGAATCAACGAGCAGTACTTC. Its translation: CASSPTSGRINEQYF.

The chain couples TRBV28 to TRBJ1-2, with a weak D call TRBD1 (5 bases). CDR1 is MDHEN and CDR2 is SYDVKM in the germline V gene. The V gene lost 6 bases and the J gene lost 4 bases, with 12 bases spanning the gap. CDR3 length: 13 residues. CDR3 amino acids: CASRFAGSYGYTF. The CDR3 bases are TGTGCCAGCAGATTCGCAGGGTCCTATGGCTACACCTTC.

The chain carries TRBV7-2 and TRBJ2-2, with D perhaps matching TRBD1 (6 bases). Germline V lookup: CDR1 SGHTA, CDR2 FQGNSA. This CDR3 spans 14 amino acids. With 7 bases removed from V and 1 base from J, the gap between germline ends came to 10 bases. The CDR3 region has the DNA TGTGCCAGCAAGGACAGCAGGAACACCGGGGAGCTGTTTTTT. Protein: CASKDSRNTGELFF.

The chain has TRBV11-2 and TRBJ2-2, with D perhaps matching TRBD2 (5 bases). In germline, CDR1 is SGHAT, CDR2 FQNNGV. The CDR3 runs to 15 residues. The V end lost 4 bases, the J end lost 5 bases, and 14 bases lay between the germline ends. Here the CDR3 reads CASSSIGGRTGELFF. In nucleotides, the CDR3 is TGTGCCAGCAGCTCGATCGGAGGAAGAACCGGGGAGCTGTTTTTT.

The CDR3 DNA reads as TGTGCCAGCAACAAACCCGGGACAAATAATTCACCCCTCCACTTT. This codes for CASNKPGTNNSPLHF. J is TRBJ1-6 and V is TRBV7-9; D may be TRBD1 (6 bases). The CDR3 runs 15 residues. V lost 7 bases and J lost 5, with 15 bases in between. Germline V CDR1 and CDR2: SEHNR, FQNEAQ (reference sequence).

The V call is TRBV5-1, the J call TRBJ2-1; TRBD1 might be the D (6 bases). The germline V gene has CDR1 SGHRS and CDR2 YFSETQ. The CDR3 sequence is 14 residues long. The V end lost 0 bases, the J end lost 7 bases, and 11 bases lay between the germline ends. This CDR3 reads CASSLEQGGNEQFF. CDR3 nucleotide sequence: TGCGCCAGCAGCTTGGAACAAGGGGGTAATGAGCAGTTCTTC.

This sequence joins TRBV7-3 and TRBJ1-1, with D possibly matching TRBD1 (6 bases). CDR3 length: 13 residues. The germline V gene has CDR1 SGHTA and CDR2 FQGTGA. V dropped 5 bases and J dropped 10 bases, with 17 bases sitting between them. As DNA, the CDR3 is TGTGCCAGCAGCACAGGGCCCTCCGCGGTAGCTTTCTTT. Its translation: CASSTGPSAVAFF.

The chain links TRBV10-3 to TRBJ2-1; 9 bases fit TRBD1. Trimming took 6 bases from V and 0 from J; bases not matched to a gene: 3. Germline-derived CDR1 and CDR2 are ENHRY and SYGVKD. The CDR3 contains 15 residues. CDR3 sequence: CAIRGTGRSYNEQFF. CDR3 DNA: TGTGCCATCAGGGGGACAGGGCGCTCCTACAATGAGCAGTTCTTC.

This chain links TRBV12-5 with TRBJ2-1; 11 bases match TRBD2. CDR1 and CDR2 from the germline V gene are LGHNT and FRNRAP. V lost 1 base, J lost 9 bases, and 8 bases stayed unmatched. The CDR3 contains 16 residues. The CDR3 DNA sequence: TGTGCTAGTGGTTTGGATTGGCTAGCGGGAGGAAGTGAGCAGTTCTTC. It is translated as CASGLDWLAGGSEQFF. The full variable domain, in which reference TRBV12-5 and TRBJ2-1 provide the parts outside the CDR3, is DARVTQTPRHKVTEMGQEVTMRCQPILGHNTVFWYRQTMMQGLELLAYFRNRAPLDDSGMPKDRFSAEMPDATLATLKIQPSEPRDSAVYFCASGLDWLAGGSEQFFGPGTRLTVL.

The chain recombines TRBV6-5 with TRBJ2-2; 10 bases fit TRBD2. Germline V gene lookup returns CDR1 MNHEY and CDR2 SVGAGI. The V segment lost 4 bases and the J segment 6 bases; nucleotides outside the gene matches: 8. The CDR3 spans 16 residues. The CDR3 here is CASSFGAGGLPGELFF. The CDR3 DNA is TGTGCCAGCAGTTTTGGAGCGGGGGGGCTCCCCGGGGAGCTGTTTTTT.